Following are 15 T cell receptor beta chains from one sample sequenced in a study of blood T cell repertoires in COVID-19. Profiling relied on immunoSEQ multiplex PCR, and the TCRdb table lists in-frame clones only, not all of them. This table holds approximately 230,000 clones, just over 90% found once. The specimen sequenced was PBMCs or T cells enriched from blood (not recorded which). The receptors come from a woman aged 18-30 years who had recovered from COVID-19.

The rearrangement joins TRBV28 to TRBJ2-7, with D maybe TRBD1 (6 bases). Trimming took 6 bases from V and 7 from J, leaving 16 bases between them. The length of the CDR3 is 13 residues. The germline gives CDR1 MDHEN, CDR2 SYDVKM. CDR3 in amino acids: CASSPGTPTEQYF. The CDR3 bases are TGTGCCAGCAGCCCCGGGACACCGACTGAGCAGTACTTC. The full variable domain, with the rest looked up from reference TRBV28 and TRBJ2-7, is DVKVTQSSRYLVKRTGEKVFLECVQDMDHENMFWYRQDPGLGLRLIYFSYDVKMKEKGDIPEGYSVSREKKERFSLILESASTNQTSMYLCASSPGTPTEQYFGPGTRLTVT.

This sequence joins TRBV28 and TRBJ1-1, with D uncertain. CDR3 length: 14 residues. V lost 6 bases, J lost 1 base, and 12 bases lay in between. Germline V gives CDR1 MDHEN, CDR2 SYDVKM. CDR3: CASSQPPGNTEAFF. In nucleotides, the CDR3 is TGTGCCAGCAGCCAACCCCCGGGGAACACTGAAGCTTTCTTT.

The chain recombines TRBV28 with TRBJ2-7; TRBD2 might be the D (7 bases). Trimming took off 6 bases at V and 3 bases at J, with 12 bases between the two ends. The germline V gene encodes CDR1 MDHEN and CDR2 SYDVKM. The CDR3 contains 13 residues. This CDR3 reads CASSLGGDYEQYF. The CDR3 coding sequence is TGTGCCAGCAGCCTAGGGGGGGACTACGAGCAGTACTTC.

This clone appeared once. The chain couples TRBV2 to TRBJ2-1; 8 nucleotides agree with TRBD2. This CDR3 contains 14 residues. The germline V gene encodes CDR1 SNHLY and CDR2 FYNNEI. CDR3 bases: TGTGCGAGTTCCAGCGGGAGCTCCTACAATGAGCAGTTCTTC. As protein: CASSSGSSYNEQFF. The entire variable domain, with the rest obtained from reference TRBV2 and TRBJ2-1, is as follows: EPEVTQTPSHQVTQMGQEVILRCVPISNHLYFYWYRQILGQKVEFLVSFYNNEISEKSEIFDDQFSVERPDGSNFTLKIRSTKLEDSAMYFCASSSGSSYNEQFFGPGTRLTVL.

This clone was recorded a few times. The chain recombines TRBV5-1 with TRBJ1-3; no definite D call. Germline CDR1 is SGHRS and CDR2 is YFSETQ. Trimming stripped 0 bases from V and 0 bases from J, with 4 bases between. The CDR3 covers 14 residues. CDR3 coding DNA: TGCGCCAGCAGCTTGGGTAACTCTGGAAACACCATATATTTT. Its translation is CASSLGNSGNTIYF.

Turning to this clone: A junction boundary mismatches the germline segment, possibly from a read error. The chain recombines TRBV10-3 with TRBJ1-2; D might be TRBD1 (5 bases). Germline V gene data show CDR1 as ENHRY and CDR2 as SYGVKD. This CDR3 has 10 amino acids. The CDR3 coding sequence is TGTGCCATCAGTGAGCACCGACAGCCCTTC. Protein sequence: CAISEHRQPF.

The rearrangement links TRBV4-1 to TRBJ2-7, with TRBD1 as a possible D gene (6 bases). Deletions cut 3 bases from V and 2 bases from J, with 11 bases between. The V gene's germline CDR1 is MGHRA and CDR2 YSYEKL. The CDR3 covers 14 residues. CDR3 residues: CASSHPDSPYEQYF. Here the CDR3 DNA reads TGCGCCAGCAGCCACCCGGACAGTCCCTACGAGCAGTACTTC.

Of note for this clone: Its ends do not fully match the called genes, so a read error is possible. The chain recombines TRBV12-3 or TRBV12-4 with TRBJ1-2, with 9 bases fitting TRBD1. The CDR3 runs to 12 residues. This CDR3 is CASSETGGKGVF. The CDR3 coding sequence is TGTGCCAGCAGTGAAACAGGGGGCAAAGGGGTTTTC.

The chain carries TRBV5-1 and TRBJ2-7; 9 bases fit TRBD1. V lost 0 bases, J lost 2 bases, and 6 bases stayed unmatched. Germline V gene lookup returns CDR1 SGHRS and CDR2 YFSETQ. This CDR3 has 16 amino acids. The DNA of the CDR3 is TGCGCCAGCAGCTTGGCCGGGACAGGGCGCACCTACGAGCAGTACTTC. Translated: CASSLAGTGRTYEQYF. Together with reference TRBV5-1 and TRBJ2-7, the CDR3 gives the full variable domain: KAGVTQTPRYLIKTRGQQVTLSCSPISGHRSVSWYQQTPGQGLQFLFEYFSETQRNKGNFPGRFSGRQFSNSRSEMNVSTLELGDSALYLCASSLAGTGRTYEQYFGPGTRLTVT.

CDR3 in amino acids: CASRLTGISDTQYF. For the CDR3, the DNA is TGTGCCAGCAGGCTAACGGGTATATCAGATACGCAGTATTTT. The gene calls are TRBV7-2 and TRBJ2-3; D unclear. The germline V and J ends were trimmed by 6 bases and 4 bases, with 14 bases remaining between them. Germline V lookup: CDR1 SGHTA, CDR2 FQGNSA. The CDR3 is 14 residues long.

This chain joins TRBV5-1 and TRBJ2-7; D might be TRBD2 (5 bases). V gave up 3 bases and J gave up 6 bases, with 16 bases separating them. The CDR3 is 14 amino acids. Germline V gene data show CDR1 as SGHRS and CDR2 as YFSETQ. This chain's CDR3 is CASSSLASGSEQYF. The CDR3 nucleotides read TGCGCCAGCAGCTCCCTCGCTTCGGGGTCCGAGCAGTACTTC.

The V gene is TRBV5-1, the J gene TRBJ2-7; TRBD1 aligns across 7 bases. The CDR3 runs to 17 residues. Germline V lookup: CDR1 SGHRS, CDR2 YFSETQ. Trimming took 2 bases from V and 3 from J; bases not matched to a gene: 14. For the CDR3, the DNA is TGCGCCAGCAGCTTAAGAGCCGGGACAGAGAAGGTCTACGAGCAGTACTTC. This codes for CASSLRAGTEKVYEQYF.

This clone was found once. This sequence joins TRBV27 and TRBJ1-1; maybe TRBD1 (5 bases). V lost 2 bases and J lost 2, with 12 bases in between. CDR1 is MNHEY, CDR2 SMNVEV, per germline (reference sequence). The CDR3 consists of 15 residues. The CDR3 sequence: CASSLRPRGNTEAFF. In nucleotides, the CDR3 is TGTGCCAGCAGTTTACGACCTAGGGGAAACACTGAAGCTTTCTTT.

The CDR3 sequence: CASSQVGQRNQPQHF. The DNA of the CDR3 is TGCGCCAGCAGCCAAGTCGGACAGCGTAATCAGCCCCAGCATTTT. The V and J genes are TRBV4-1 and TRBJ1-5; weak D call: TRBD1 (6 bases). The V gene lost 1 base and the J gene lost 4 bases, with 11 bases spanning the gap. CDR3 size: 15 residues. Germline values: CDR1 MGHRA, CDR2 YSYEKL.

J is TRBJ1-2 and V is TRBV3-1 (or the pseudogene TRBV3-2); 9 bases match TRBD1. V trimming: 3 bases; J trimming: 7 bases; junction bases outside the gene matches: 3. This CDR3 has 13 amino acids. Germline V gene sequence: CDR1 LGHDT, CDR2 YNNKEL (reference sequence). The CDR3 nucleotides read TGTGCCAGCAGCCAGACAGGGGGGAGTGGCTACACCTTC. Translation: CASSQTGGSGYTF.